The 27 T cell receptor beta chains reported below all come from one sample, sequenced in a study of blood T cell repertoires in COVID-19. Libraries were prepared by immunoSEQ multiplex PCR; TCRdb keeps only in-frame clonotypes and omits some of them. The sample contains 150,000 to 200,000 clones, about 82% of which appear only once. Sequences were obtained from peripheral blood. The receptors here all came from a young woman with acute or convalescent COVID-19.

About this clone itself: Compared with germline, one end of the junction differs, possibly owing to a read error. The CDR3 protein is CASSHGQIDETQYF. DNA of the CDR3: TGTGCTAGCAGCCATGGACAGATCGACGAGACCCAGTACTTC. The rearrangement joins TRBV7-7 to TRBJ2-5; possible D gene TRBD1, 6 bases. Germline assignment: CDR1 SSHAT and CDR2 FNYEAQ (reference sequence). The CDR3 has 14 residues.

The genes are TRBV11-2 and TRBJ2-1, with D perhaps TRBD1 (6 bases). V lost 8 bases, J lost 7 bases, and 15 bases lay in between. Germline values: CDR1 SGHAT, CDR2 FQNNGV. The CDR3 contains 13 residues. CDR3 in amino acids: CASRPQGYNEQFF. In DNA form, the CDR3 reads TGTGCCAGCCGTCCCCAGGGGTATAATGAGCAGTTCTTC.

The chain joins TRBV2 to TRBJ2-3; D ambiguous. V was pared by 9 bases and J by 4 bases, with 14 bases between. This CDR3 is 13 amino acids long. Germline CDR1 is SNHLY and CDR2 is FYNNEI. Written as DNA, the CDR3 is TGTGCCAGTCTGACAAGCCATGCAGATACGCAGTATTTT. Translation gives CASLTSHADTQYF.

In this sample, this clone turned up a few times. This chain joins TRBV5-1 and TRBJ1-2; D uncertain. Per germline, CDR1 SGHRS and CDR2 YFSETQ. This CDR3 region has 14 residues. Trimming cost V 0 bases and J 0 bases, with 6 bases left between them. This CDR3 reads CASSLASSNYGYTF. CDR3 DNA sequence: TGCGCCAGCAGCTTGGCTTCCTCTAACTATGGCTACACCTTC.

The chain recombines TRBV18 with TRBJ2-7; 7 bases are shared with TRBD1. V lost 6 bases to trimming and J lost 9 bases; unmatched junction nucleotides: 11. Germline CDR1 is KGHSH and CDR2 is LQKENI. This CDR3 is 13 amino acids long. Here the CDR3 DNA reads TGTGCCAGCTCGAGGGACAGTGGAGTCGGGCAGTACTTC. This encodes CASSRDSGVGQYF.

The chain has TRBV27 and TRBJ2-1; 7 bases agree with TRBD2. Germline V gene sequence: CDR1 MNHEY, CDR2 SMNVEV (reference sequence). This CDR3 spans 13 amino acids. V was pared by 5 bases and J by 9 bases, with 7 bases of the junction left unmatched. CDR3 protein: CASSKLGGGEQFF. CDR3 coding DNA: TGTGCCAGCAGTAAGTTAGGCGGGGGTGAGCAGTTCTTC.

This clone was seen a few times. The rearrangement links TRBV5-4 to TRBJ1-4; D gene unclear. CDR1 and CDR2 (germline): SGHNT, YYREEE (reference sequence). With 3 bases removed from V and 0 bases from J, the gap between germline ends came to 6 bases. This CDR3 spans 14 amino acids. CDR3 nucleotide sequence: TGTGCCAGCAGCTCTACTCCAACTAATGAAAAACTGTTTTTT. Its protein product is CASSSTPTNEKLFF.

CDR3 protein: CASYRGYSPLHF. The CDR3 nucleotides are TGTGCCAGCTACAGGGGTTATTCACCCCTCCACTTT. V is TRBV28 and J is TRBJ1-6; 7 bases align to TRBD1. Germline V gene sequence: CDR1 MDHEN, CDR2 SYDVKM. This CDR3 contains 12 residues. The J segment lost 8 bases and the V segment lost 8 bases, leaving 3 bases of the junction unmatched.

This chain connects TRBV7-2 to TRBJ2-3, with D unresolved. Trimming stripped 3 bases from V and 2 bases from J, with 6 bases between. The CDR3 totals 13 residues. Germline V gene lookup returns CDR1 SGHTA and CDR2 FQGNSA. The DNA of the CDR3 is TGTGCCAGCAGCTTCACAGCCACAGATACGCAGTATTTT. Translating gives CASSFTATDTQYF.

CDR3 protein: CASSVATGGTEAFF. CDR3 sequence (DNA): TGTGCCAGCAGCGTAGCTACAGGGGGCACTGAAGCTTTCTTT. The V gene is TRBV9, the J gene TRBJ1-1, with 8 bases that match TRBD1. This CDR3 has 14 amino acids. Germline-derived CDR1 and CDR2 are SGDLS and YYNGEE. V trimming: 0 bases; J trimming: 4 bases; junction bases outside the gene matches: 2.

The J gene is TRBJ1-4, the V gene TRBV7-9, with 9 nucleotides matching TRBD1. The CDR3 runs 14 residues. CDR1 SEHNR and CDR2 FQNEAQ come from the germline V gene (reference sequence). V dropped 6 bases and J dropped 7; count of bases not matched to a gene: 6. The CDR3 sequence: CASSWTGEREKLFF. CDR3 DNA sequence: TGTGCCAGCAGTTGGACAGGGGAGCGTGAAAAACTGTTTTTT.

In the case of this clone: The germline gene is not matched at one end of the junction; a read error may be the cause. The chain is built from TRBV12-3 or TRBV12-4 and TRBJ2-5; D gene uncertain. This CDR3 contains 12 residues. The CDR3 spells CASSFHQETQYF. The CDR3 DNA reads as TGTGCCAGCAGTTTCCACCAGGAGACCCAGTACTTC.

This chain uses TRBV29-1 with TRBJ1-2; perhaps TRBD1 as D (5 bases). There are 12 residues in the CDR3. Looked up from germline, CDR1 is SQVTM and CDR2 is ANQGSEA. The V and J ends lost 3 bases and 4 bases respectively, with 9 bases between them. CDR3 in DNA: TGCAGCGTTGACAGGGTGGCCTATGGCTACACCTTC. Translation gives CSVDRVAYGYTF.

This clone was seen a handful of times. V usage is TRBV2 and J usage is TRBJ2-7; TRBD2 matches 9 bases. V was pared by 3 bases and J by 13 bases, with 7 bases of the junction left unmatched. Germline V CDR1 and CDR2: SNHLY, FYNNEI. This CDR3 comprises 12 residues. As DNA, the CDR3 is TGTGCCAGCAGTGATGCTAGCGGGATTATCTACTTC. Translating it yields CASSDASGIIYF.

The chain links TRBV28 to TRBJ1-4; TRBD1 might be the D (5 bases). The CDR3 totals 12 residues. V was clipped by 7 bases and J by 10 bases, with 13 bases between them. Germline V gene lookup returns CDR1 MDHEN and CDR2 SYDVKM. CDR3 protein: CASNPGGGKLFF. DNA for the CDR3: TGTGCCAGCAACCCCGGGGGTGGAAAACTGTTTTTT.

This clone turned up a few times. CDR3 sequence (DNA): TGTGCCAGCAGCGTCACAGGGACCGGGGCCAACGTCCTGACTTTC. Translation gives CASSVTGTGANVLTF. The chain employs TRBV7-2 and TRBJ2-6, with D perhaps TRBD1 (6 bases). The germline V and J ends were trimmed by 5 bases and 4 bases, with 12 bases remaining between them. The CDR3 runs to 15 residues. Germline CDR1 is SGHTA and CDR2 is FQGNSA.

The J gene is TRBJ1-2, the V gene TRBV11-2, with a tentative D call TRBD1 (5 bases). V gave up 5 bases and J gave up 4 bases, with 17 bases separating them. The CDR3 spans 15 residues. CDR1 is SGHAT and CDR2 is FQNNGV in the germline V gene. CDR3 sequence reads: CASSSNTGMTYGYTF. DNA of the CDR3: TGTGCCAGCAGCAGTAATACAGGCATGACCTATGGCTACACCTTC.

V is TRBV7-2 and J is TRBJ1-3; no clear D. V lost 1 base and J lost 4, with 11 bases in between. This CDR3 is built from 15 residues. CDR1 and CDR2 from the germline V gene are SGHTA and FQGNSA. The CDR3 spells CASSLVPRNGNTIYF. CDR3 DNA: TGTGCCAGCAGCTTAGTCCCCAGGAACGGAAACACCATATATTTT.

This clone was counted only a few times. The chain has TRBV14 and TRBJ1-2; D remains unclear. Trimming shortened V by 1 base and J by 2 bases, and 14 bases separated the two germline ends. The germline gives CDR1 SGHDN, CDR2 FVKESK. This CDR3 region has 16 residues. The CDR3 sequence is CASSQALGNLNYGYTF. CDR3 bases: TGTGCCAGCAGCCAAGCTCTGGGCAACTTAAACTATGGCTACACCTTC.

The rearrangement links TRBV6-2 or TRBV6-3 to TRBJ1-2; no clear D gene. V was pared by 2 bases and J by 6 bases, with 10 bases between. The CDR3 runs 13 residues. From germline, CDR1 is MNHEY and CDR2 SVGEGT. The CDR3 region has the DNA TGTGCCAGCAGTTACCGGGCGGGCAATGGCTACACCTTC. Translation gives CASSYRAGNGYTF.

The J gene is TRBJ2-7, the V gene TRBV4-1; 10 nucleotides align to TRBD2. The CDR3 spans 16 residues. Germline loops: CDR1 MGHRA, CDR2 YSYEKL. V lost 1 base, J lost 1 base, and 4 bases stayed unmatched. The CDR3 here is CASSQGRLAGSYEQYF. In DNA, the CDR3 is TGCGCCAGCAGCCAAGGTCGACTAGCGGGTTCCTACGAGCAGTACTTC.

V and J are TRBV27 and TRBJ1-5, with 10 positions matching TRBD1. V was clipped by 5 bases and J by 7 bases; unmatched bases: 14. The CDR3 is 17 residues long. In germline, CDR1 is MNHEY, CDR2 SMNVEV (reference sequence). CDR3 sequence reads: CASSKTGGASIDQPQHF. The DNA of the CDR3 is TGTGCCAGCAGTAAGACAGGGGGCGCATCTATTGACCAGCCCCAGCATTTT.

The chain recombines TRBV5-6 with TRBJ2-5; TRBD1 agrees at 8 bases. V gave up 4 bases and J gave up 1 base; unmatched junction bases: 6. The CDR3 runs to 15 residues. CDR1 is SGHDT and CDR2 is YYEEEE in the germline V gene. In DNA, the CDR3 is TGTGCCAGCAGCGAGACCGGGACAGGCCAAGAGACCCAGTACTTC. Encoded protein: CASSETGTGQETQYF.

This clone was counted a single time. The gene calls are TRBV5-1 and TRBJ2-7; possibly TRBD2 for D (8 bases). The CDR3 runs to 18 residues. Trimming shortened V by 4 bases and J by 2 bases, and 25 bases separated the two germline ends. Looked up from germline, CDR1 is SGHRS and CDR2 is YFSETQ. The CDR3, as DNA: TGCGCCAGCAGCCACGGGAGGGGGCTAAGGTTTGAGGCCTACGAGCAGTACTTC. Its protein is CASSHGRGLRFEAYEQYF.

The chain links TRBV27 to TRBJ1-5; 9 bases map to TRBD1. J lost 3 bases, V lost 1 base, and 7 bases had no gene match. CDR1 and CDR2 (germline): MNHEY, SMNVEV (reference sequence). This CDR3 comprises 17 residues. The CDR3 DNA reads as TGTGCCAGCAGTTTATGGGCCCGGGACAGGGACAATCAGCCCCAGCATTTT. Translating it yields CASSLWARDRDNQPQHF.

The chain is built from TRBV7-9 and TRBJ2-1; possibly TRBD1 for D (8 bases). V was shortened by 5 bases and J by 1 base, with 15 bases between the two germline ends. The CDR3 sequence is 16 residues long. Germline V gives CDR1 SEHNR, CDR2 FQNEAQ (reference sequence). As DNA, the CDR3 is TGTGCCAGCAGCGGTTACAGGGGGGGTTCCTACAATGAGCAGTTCTTC. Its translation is CASSGYRGGSYNEQFF.

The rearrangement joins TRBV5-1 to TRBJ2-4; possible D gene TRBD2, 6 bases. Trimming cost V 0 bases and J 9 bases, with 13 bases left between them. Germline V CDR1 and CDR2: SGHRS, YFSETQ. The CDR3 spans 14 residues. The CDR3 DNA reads TGCGCCAGCAGCTTGGAAGACTTGGGGGGCATTCAGTACTTC. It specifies CASSLEDLGGIQYF.